This T cell receptor beta chain was observed in a study of blood T cell repertoires in COVID-19. The CDR3 is made up of 12 amino acids. Trimming cost V 8 bases and J 6 bases, with 13 bases left between them. Someone with COVID-19 had been met by exposed participants within 2 weeks before study entry. Some clones are missing from TCRdb's copy, which holds only in-frame ones; the method was immunoSEQ multiplex PCR. The sample carries about 200,000 clones, around 88% recorded once. The sequenced material came from PBMCs or T cells enriched from blood (not recorded which). This chain joins TRBV12-3 or TRBV12-4 and TRBJ1-2; a weak D match, TRBD1 (5 bases). The receptor was derived from a woman in her twenties or thirties who had been exposed to COVID-19. CDR3 amino acids: CASVRGVDGYTF. In DNA, the CDR3 is TGTGCCAGCGTGCGGGGGGTGGATGGCTACACCTTC.